A selection of T cell receptor beta chains follows, all from one sample in a study of T cell responses to AZD1222 COVID-19 vaccine. Assay: immunoSEQ multiplex PCR; the TCRdb copy retains only in-frame clones and omits some. The data contain approximately 170,000 clones, around 85% of them singletons. This sample comprised peripheral blood, obtained 28 days after the second AZD1222 dose. These receptors were obtained from an adult who received the AZD1222 COVID-19 vaccine. Both conserved end residues are part of each CDR3. Each record gives: J gene, V gene, clone size, D gene, CDR3 protein, CDR3 DNA. The D gene is left open where the match is weak. Only some rows state a clone size, as once, few, many or a class for expanded clones.

TRBJ2-2	TRBV5-4	.	TRBD2	CASSRTSGGDTGELFF	TGTGCCAGCAGTCGGACTAGCGGGGGAGACACCGGGGAGCTGTTTTTT
TRBJ2-7	TRBV10-3	.	.	CAISTPGTADEQYF	TGTGCCATCAGTACCCCCGGGACCGCCGACGAGCAGTACTTC
TRBJ2-4	TRBV2	.	.	CASISGFRDIQYF	TGTGCCAGCATTTCAGGGTTCCGGGACATTCAGTACTTC
TRBJ1-1	TRBV10-3	.	TRBD1	CAIRRQGVNTEAFF	TGTGCCATCAGGAGACAGGGGGTGAACACTGAAGCTTTCTTT
TRBJ2-6	TRBV6-2/TRBV6-3	.	.	CASSPIRDIPDVLTF	TGTGCCAGCAGTCCAATCCGGGACATCCCCGACGTCCTGACTTTC
TRBJ2-1	TRBV12-3/TRBV12-4	.	.	CAARGYNEQFF	TGTGCTGCAAGGGGATACAATGAGCAGTTCTTC
TRBJ1-4	TRBV30	.	.	CAWSEKHPTNEKLFF	TGTGCCTGGAGTGAGAAACATCCAACTAATGAAAAACTGTTTTTT
TRBJ2-5	TRBV10-3	once	TRBD2	CAISGASGQETQYF	TGTGCCATCAGTGGCGCTAGCGGGCAAGAGACCCAGTACTTC
TRBJ2-3	TRBV6-4	.	.	CASRTPERGQGGDTQYF	TGTGCCAGCAGGACACCCGAGCGGGGACAAGGGGGGGATACGCAGTATTTT
TRBJ2-7	TRBV5-1	.	TRBD1	CASSLGAQGSYEQYF	TGCGCCAGCAGCTTGGGGGCACAGGGGTCCTACGAGCAGTACTTC
TRBJ1-2	TRBV3-1/TRBV3-2	.	TRBD1	CASSLDRPYGYTF	TGTGCCAGCAGCCTGGACAGGCCCTATGGCTACACCTTC
TRBJ2-7	TRBV7-9	.	.	CASSLVFRGQYF	TGTGCCAGCAGCTTAGTGTTCAGGGGGCAGTACTTC
TRBJ2-1	TRBV9	once	TRBD1	CASSVDQGVDYNEQFF	TGTGCCAGCAGCGTAGATCAGGGGGTGGACTACAATGAGCAGTTCTTC
TRBJ1-3	TRBV2	.	.	CASSETGDTIYF	TGTGCCAGCAGTGAAACAGGAGACACCATATATTTT
TRBJ1-6	TRBV7-2	.	.	CASSLSRVDSPLHF	TGTGCCAGCAGCTTATCCCGGGTTGATTCACCCCTCCACTTT
TRBJ1-2	TRBV25-1	.	.	CASSESWLVGLDYGYTF	TGTGCCAGCAGTGAATCCTGGCTCGTCGGGCTCGACTATGGCTACACCTTC
TRBJ1-1	TRBV3-1/TRBV3-2	.	.	CASSPIPTGLNTEAFF	TGTGCCAGCAGCCCCATCCCCACAGGGTTGAACACTGAAGCTTTCTTT
TRBJ1-4	TRBV5-1	once	.	CASSLGRGSATNEKLFF	TGCGCCAGCAGCTTGGGCCGGGGAAGTGCAACTAATGAAAAACTGTTTTTT
TRBJ2-2	TRBV12-5	.	.	CASRGTGELFF	TGTGCTAGTCGGGGCACCGGGGAGCTGTTTTTT
TRBJ1-3	TRBV5-3	.	TRBD1	CARSLAGDRGQDTIYF	TGTGCCAGAAGCTTGGCCGGGGACAGGGGGCAGGACACCATATATTTT
TRBJ1-1	TRBV15	.	.	CATSRDGTSDTEAFF	TGTGCCACCAGCAGAGATGGCACCTCAGACACTGAAGCTTTCTTT
TRBJ1-1	TRBV7-2	.	.	CASSLGHANTEAFF	TGTGCCAGCAGCTTAGGGCACGCGAACACTGAAGCTTTCTTT
TRBJ1-2	TRBV12-3/TRBV12-4	.	.	CASSQYVAGYTF	TGTGCCAGCAGCCAGTATGTAGCTGGCTACACCTTC
TRBJ1-1	TRBV4-2	.	.	CASSQGGVTTEAFF	TGTGCCAGCAGCCAAGGGGGGGTTACGACTGAAGCTTTCTTT
TRBJ1-2	TRBV30	.	TRBD1	CAWSLGQGVHGYTF	TGTGCCTGGAGTCTGGGACAGGGGGTACATGGCTACACCTTC
TRBJ2-7	TRBV11-2	.	TRBD1	CASSLGYTRGRSYEQYF	TGTGCCAGCAGCTTAGGCTACACCAGGGGGCGCAGCTACGAGCAGTACTTC
TRBJ1-6	TRBV30	few	.	CAWTLPTGSYNSPLHF	TGTGCCTGGACTTTACCGACAGGCTCCTATAATTCACCCCTCCACTTT
TRBJ2-6	TRBV5-1	.	.	CASSLATATGANVLTF	TGCGCCAGCAGCTTGGCGACAGCGACTGGGGCCAACGTCCTGACTTTC
TRBJ2-7	TRBV3-1/TRBV3-2	.	.	CASSHSEGPAYEQYF	TGTGCCAGCAGCCACTCCGAGGGCCCAGCCTACGAGCAGTACTTC
TRBJ1-2	TRBV5-5	.	.	CASSPQAGTDYGYTF	TGTGCCAGCAGCCCCCAGGCCGGGACCGACTATGGCTACACCTTC
TRBJ2-5	TRBV7-6	few	TRBD2	CASSRRLADHQETQYF	TGTGCCAGCAGCCGGCGACTAGCGGATCACCAAGAGACCCAGTACTTC
TRBJ2-2	TRBV6-5	.	.	CASSDRNTGELFF	TGTGCCAGCTCGGACAGGAACACCGGGGAGCTGTTTTTT
TRBJ2-1	TRBV6-5	.	TRBD2	CASSISGARYNEQFF	TGTGCCAGCAGTATAAGCGGGGCACGATACAATGAGCAGTTCTTC
TRBJ2-3	TRBV7-2	.	TRBD2	CASATGASGPTDTQYF	TGTGCCAGCGCCACTGGGGCTAGCGGCCCCACAGATACGCAGTATTTT
TRBJ1-2	TRBV19	.	TRBD1	CASSSRSSTGRANYGYTF	TGTGCCAGTAGTAGCCGTAGCTCGACAGGGAGAGCTAACTATGGCTACACCTTC
TRBJ1-1	TRBV19	.	TRBD1	CASTKGAGWGPSRNTEAFF	TGTGCCAGTACCAAGGGGGCAGGATGGGGACCCTCCAGGAACACTGAAGCTTTCTTT
TRBJ2-7	TRBV5-1	.	.	CASSYRARGYEQYF	TGCGCCAGCAGCTACAGGGCGCGCGGGTACGAGCAGTACTTC
TRBJ2-7	TRBV7-9	.	.	CASSLAGGDEQYF	TGTGCCAGCAGCTTAGCGGGGGGCGACGAGCAGTACTTC
TRBJ2-7	TRBV7-9	.	TRBD2	CASSEGDYYEQYF	TGTGCCAGCAGCGAAGGGGACTATTACGAGCAGTACTTC
TRBJ2-3	TRBV7-2	.	.	CASSRRAHTDTQYF	TGTGCCAGCAGCCGCCGGGCCCACACAGATACGCAGTATTTT
TRBJ2-1	TRBV7-9	.	TRBD2	CASSPRRDGGSEQFF	TGTGCCAGCAGCCCAAGGAGGGACGGGGGGAGTGAGCAGTTCTTC
TRBJ1-1	TRBV7-9	once	.	CASSLSRLNTEAFF	TGTGCCAGCAGCTTGTCCAGGCTAAACACTGAAGCTTTCTTT
TRBJ1-4	TRBV7-2	.	TRBD1	CASSPGQVEKLFF	TGTGCCAGCAGCCCCGGACAGGTTGAAAAACTGTTTTTT
TRBJ1-2	TRBV6-5	.	TRBD1	CASRTDRGRGYGYTF	TGTGCCAGCAGAACCGACAGGGGGCGAGGCTATGGCTACACCTTC
TRBJ2-1	TRBV12-3/TRBV12-4	.	.	CASSSTGGGEQFF	TGTGCCAGCAGTTCGACTGGTGGCGGTGAGCAGTTCTTC
TRBJ2-5	TRBV30	.	.	CAWSGDMFETQYF	TGTGCCTGGAGTGGGGACATGTTCGAGACCCAGTACTTC
TRBJ1-4	TRBV7-2	.	.	CASSFWTLRTEKLFF	TGTGCCAGCAGCTTCTGGACCCTTAGGACTGAAAAACTGTTTTTT
TRBJ2-7	TRBV5-1	.	TRBD1	CASSLRTGDGYEQYF	TGCGCCAGCAGCTTGAGGACAGGGGACGGCTACGAGCAGTACTTC
TRBJ2-2	TRBV11-3	.	TRBD2	CASSSPGLATGELFF	TGTGCCAGCAGCTCCCCGGGACTAGCGACCGGGGAGCTGTTTTTT
TRBJ2-2	TRBV7-8	.	TRBD2	CASSPGTSGGTGELFF	TGTGCCAGCAGCCCGGGGACTAGCGGGGGGACCGGGGAGCTGTTTTTT
TRBJ2-5	TRBV29-1	.	TRBD2	CSVEELAGGHYQETQYF	TGCAGCGTTGAAGAACTAGCGGGGGGGCACTACCAAGAGACCCAGTACTTC
TRBJ1-5	TRBV29-1	.	TRBD1	CSVGVGQAGNQPQHF	TGCAGCGTTGGGGTGGGACAGGCGGGCAATCAGCCCCAGCATTTT
TRBJ2-1	TRBV9	.	.	CASSVIGGGGGEQFF	TGTGCCAGCAGCGTAATAGGGGGTGGAGGAGGTGAGCAGTTCTTC
TRBJ1-5	TRBV18	.	TRBD1	CASSPGQGANQPQHF	TGTGCCAGCTCTCCCGGACAGGGGGCTAATCAGCCCCAGCATTTT
TRBJ1-5	TRBV18	.	.	CASSPDDSRALPNQPQHF	TGTGCCAGCTCACCCGACGACAGTAGGGCTCTCCCCAATCAGCCCCAGCATTTT
TRBJ2-7	TRBV6-2/TRBV6-3	few	TRBD1	CASSYSPGQGVLEQYF	TGTGCCAGCAGTTACTCTCCGGGACAGGGGGTGCTCGAGCAGTACTTC
TRBJ1-2	TRBV4-2	.	.	CASTTGGGGYTF	TGTGCCAGCACGACAGGTGGAGGCGGCTACACCTTC
TRBJ1-5	TRBV19	.	.	CASSIRGNQPQHF	TGTGCCAGTAGTATTCGGGGGAATCAGCCCCAGCATTTT
TRBJ1-2	TRBV12-3/TRBV12-4	.	.	CASSLWDYGYTF	TGTGCCAGCAGTCTCTGGGACTATGGCTACACCTTC
TRBJ1-5	TRBV2	.	.	CASTGLSPNQPQHF	TGTGCCAGCACGGGTCTGAGTCCCAATCAGCCCCAGCATTTT